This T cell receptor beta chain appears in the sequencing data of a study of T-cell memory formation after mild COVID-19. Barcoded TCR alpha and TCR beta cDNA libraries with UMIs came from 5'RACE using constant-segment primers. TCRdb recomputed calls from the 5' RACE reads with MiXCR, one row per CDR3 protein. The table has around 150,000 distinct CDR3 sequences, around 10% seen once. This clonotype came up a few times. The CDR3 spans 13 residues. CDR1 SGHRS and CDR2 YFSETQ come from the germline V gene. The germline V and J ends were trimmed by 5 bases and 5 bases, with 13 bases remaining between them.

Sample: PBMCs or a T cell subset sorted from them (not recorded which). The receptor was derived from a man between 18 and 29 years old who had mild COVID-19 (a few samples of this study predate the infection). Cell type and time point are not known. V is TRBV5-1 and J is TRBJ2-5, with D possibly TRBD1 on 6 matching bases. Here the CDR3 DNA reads TGCGCCAGCAGGGCAGGGGCACGGGAGACCCAGTACTTC. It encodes CASRAGARETQYF.